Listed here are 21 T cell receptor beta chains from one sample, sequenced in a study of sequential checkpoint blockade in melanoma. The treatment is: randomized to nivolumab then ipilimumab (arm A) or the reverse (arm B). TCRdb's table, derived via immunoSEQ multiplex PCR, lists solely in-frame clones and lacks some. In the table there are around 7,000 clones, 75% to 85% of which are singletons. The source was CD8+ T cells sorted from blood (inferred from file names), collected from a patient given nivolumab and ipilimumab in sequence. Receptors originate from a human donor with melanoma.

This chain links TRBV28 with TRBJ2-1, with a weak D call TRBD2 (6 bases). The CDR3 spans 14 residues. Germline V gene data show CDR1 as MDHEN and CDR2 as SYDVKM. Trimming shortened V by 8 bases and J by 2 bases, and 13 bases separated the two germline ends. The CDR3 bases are TGTGCCAGCCGTGATGGAGGGCCCTACAATGAGCAGTTCTTC. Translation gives CASRDGGPYNEQFF.

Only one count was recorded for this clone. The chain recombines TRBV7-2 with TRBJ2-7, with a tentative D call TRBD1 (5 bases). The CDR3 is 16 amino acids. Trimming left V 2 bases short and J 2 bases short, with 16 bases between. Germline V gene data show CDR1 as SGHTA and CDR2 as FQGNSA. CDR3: CASSLTIEAGTYEQYF. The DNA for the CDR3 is TGTGCCAGCAGCTTAACGATTGAGGCAGGGACCTACGAGCAGTACTTC.

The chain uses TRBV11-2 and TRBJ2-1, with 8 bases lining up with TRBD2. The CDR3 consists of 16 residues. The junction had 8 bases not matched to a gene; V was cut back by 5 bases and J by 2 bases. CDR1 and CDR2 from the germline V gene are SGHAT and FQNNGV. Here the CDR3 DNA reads TGTGCCAGCAGCCTGACTGCAGCGGGGGCCTACAATGAGCAGTTCTTC. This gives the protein CASSLTAAGAYNEQFF.

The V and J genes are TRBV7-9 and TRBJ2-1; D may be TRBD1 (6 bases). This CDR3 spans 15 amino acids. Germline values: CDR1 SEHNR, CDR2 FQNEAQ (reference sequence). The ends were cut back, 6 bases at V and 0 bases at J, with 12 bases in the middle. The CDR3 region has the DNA TGTGCCAGCAGAAGTACAGGGAGCTCCTACAATGAGCAGTTCTTC. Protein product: CASRSTGSSYNEQFF.

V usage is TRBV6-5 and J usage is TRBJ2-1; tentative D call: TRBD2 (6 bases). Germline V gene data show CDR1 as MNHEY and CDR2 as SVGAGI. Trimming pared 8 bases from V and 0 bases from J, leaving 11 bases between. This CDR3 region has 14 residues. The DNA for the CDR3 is TGTGCCAGCCAGGACGGGAGCTCCTACAATGAGCAGTTCTTC. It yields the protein CASQDGSSYNEQFF.

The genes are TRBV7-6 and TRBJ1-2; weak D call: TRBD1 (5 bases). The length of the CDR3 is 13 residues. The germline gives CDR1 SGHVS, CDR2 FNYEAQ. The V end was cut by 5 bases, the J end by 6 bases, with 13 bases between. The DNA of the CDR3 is TGTGCCAGCAGCCACCTGGGGGGGAATGGCTACACCTTC. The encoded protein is CASSHLGGNGYTF.

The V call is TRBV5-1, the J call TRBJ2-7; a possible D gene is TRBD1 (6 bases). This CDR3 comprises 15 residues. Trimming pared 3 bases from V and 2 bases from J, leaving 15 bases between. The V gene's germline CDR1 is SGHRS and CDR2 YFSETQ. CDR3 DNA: TGCGCCAGCAGCTGGACAGTTAACAAACCCTACGAGCAGTACTTC. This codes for CASSWTVNKPYEQYF.

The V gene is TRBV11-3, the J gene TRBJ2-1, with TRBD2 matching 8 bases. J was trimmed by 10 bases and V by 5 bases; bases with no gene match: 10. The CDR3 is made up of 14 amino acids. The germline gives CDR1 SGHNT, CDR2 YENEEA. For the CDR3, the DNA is TGTGCCAGCAGCCCGGGAGGGGCGTTCGGCGAGCAGTTCTTC. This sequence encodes CASSPGGAFGEQFF.

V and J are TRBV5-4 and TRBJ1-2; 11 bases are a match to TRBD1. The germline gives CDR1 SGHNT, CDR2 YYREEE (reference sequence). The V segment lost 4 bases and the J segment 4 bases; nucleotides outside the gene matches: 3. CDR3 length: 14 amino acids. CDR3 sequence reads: CASSAGTGGYGYTF. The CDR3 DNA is TGTGCCAGCAGCGCCGGGACAGGGGGCTATGGCTACACCTTC. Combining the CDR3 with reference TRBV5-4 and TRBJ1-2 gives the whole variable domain ETGVTQSPTHLIKTRGQQVTLRCSSQSGHNTVSWYQQALGQGPQFIFQYYREEENGRGNFPPRFSGLQFPNYSSELNVNALELDDSALYLCASSAGTGGYGYTFGSGTRLTVV.

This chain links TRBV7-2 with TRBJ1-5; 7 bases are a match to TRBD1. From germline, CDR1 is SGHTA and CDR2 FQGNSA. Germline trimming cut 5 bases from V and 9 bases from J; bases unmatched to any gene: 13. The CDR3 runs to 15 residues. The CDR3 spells CASSRDRDSGWPQHF. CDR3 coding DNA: TGTGCCAGCAGCAGAGATAGGGACAGTGGGTGGCCCCAGCATTTT.

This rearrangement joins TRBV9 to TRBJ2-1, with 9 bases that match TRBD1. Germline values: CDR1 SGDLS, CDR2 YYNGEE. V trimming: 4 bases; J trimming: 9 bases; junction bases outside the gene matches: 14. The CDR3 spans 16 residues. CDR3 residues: CASSTIIRTGEGEQFF. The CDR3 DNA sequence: TGTGCCAGCAGCACCATAATCAGGACAGGGGAGGGTGAGCAGTTCTTC.

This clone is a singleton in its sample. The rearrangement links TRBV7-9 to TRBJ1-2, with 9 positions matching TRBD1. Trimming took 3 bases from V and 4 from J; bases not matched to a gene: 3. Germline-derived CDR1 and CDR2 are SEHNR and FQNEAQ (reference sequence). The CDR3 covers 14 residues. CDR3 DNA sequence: TGTGCCAGCAGCTTGACGACAGGGGGCTATGGCTACACCTTC. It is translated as CASSLTTGGYGYTF.

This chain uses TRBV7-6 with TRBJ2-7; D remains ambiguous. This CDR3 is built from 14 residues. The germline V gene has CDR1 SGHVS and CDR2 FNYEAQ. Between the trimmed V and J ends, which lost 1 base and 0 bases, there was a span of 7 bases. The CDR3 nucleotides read TGTGCCAGCAGCTTAGGAGAGAACTCCTACGAGCAGTACTTC. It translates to CASSLGENSYEQYF.

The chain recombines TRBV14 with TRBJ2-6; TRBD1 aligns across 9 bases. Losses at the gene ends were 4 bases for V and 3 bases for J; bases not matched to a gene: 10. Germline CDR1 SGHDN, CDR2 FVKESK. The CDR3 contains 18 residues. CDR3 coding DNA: TGTGCCAGCAGCCGCCTCCGGGACAGGGACTTTGGGGCCAACGTCCTGACTTTC. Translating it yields CASSRLRDRDFGANVLTF.

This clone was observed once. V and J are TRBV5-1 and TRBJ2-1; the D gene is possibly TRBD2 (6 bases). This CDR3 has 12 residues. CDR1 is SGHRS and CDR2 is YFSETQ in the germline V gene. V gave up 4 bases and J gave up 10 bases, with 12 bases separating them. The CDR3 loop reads CASSPDYREQFF. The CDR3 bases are TGCGCCAGCAGCCCGGACTATCGGGAGCAGTTCTTC.

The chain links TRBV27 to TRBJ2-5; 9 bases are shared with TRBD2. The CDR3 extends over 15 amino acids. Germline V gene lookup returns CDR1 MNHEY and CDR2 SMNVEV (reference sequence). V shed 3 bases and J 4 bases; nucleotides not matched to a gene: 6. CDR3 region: CASSLGGRAAETQYF. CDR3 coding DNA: TGTGCCAGCAGTTTGGGCGGGAGGGCCGCAGAGACCCAGTACTTC.

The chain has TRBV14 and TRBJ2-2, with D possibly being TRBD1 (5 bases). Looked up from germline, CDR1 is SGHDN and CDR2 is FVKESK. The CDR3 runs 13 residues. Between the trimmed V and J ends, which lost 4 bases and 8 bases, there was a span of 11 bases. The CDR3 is CASSLGPRGELFF. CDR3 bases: TGTGCCAGCAGCCTGGGGCCTAGAGGGGAGCTGTTTTTT.

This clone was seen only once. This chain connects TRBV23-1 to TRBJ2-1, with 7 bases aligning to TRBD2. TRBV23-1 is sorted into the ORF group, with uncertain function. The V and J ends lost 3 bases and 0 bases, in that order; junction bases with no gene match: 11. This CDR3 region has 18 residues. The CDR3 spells CASSHAEGSGYSYNEQFF. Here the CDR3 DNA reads TGCGCCAGCAGTCACGCCGAAGGTAGCGGGTACTCCTACAATGAGCAGTTCTTC.

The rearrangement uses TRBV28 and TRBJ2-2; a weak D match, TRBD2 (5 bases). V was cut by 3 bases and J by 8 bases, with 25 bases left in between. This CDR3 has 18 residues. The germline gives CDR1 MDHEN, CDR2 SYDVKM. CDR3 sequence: CASSFVSGALPSSGELFF. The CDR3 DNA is TGTGCCAGCAGTTTTGTCAGCGGAGCCCTTCCGTCGTCGGGGGAGCTGTTTTTT.

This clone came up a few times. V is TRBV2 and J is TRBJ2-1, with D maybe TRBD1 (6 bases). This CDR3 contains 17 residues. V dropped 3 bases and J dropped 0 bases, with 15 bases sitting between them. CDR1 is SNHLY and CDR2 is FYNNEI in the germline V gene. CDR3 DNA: TGTGCCAGCAGTGATCAGGGCAGGGGTATCTCCTACAATGAGCAGTTCTTC. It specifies CASSDQGRGISYNEQFF. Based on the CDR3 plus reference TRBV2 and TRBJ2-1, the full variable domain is EPEVTQTPSHQVTQMGQEVILRCVPISNHLYFYWYRQILGQKVEFLVSFYNNEISEKSEIFDDQFSVERPDGSNFTLKIRSTKLEDSAMYFCASSDQGRGISYNEQFFGPGTRLTVL.

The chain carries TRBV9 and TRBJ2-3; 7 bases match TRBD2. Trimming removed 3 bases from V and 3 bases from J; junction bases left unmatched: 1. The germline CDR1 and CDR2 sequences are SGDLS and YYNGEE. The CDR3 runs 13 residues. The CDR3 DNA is TGTGCCAGCAGCGGGGGGGGTACAGATACGCAGTATTTT. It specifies CASSGGGTDTQYF.